This T cell receptor beta chain was identified during a study of blood T cell repertoires in COVID-19. Method: immunoSEQ multiplex PCR; TCRdb's copy keeps in-frame clones and lacks some. Here the sample spans 260,000 or so clones, 70% to 90% being singletons. Trimming cost V 6 bases and J 5 bases; bases outside gene matches: 9. Per germline, CDR1 MRHNA and CDR2 SNTAGT. The CDR3 is 16 amino acids. The V and J genes are TRBV6-4 and TRBJ2-1, with 11 bases that match TRBD1. This TCR was sampled from a man aged 18 to 29 with active or convalescent COVID-19. The sequencing input was peripheral blood. The CDR3 DNA is TGTGCCAGCAGCCGGACAGGGGGCGGAGGGCACAATGAGCAGTTCTTC. Translation: CASSRTGGGGHNEQFF.